This T cell receptor beta chain was recovered during a study of blood T cells in healthy people across ages. Alongside a J-beta primer mix, a sample-barcoded 5' primer served in a second PCR lasting about 7 to 12 cycles. MiXCR was run by TCRdb on the 5' RACE reads, yielding one entry per CDR3 protein. The sample consists of some 1.5 million distinct CDR3 sequences, approximately 43% of them appearing once. Study findings and constraints: A roughly linear age-dependent decrease characterized TCR beta diversity per million T cells.

As regards this clonotype: Its antigen is still unknown.

CDR3 length: 14 residues. CDR1 is SGHVS, CDR2 FQNEAQ, per germline. V was pared by 0 bases and J by 3 bases, with 9 bases between. The specimen sequenced was blood. The TCR was taken from a woman between 18 and 29 years old in good health. The V and J genes are TRBV7-8 and TRBJ2-7, with a possible D match to TRBD2 (5 bases). CDR3 coding DNA: TGTGCCAGCAGCTTAGCCCACGGGGACTACGAGCAGTACTTC. Translating it yields CASSLAHGDYEQYF.